The clone carrying this T cell receptor (beta chain) is labeled medium-sized (0.01 to 0.1%). Its specificity is not known. The data derive from a study of T cells in localized non-small cell lung cancer. Using immunoSEQ multiplex PCR, the repertoire was profiled, and TCRdb retains in-frame clones only, with some absent. The sample shows 4,000 to 6,000 clones, 40% to 45% of them seen only once. General observations from the study: The study detected a median approximately 57 of the top 100 tumor clones in adjacent lung. The highest T cell clonality was in uninvolved adjacent lung, above tumor. Higher adjacent-lung clonality was associated with shorter survival.

The CDR3 length is 15 residues. V lost 3 bases to trimming and J lost 1 base, with 10 bases between them. Germline V lookup: CDR1 SGHNT, CDR2 YENEEA. This receptor was obtained from a man aged 40 to 75 with stage I lung adenocarcinoma. This chain connects TRBV11-3 to TRBJ1-5; D is ambiguous. The material sequenced was lung tumor tissue, taken before any cancer treatment. The CDR3 sequence: CASSLSGGSNQPQHF. CDR3 in DNA: TGTGCCAGCAGCTTGAGTGGCGGCAGCAATCAGCCCCAGCATTTT. Variable domain in full (rest from reference TRBV11-3 and TRBJ1-5): EAGVVQSPRYKIIEKKQPVAFWCNPISGHNTLYWYLQNLGQGPELLIRYENEEAVDDSQLPKDRFSAERLKGVDSTLKIQPAELGDSAVYLCASSLSGGSNQPQHFGDGTRLSIL.